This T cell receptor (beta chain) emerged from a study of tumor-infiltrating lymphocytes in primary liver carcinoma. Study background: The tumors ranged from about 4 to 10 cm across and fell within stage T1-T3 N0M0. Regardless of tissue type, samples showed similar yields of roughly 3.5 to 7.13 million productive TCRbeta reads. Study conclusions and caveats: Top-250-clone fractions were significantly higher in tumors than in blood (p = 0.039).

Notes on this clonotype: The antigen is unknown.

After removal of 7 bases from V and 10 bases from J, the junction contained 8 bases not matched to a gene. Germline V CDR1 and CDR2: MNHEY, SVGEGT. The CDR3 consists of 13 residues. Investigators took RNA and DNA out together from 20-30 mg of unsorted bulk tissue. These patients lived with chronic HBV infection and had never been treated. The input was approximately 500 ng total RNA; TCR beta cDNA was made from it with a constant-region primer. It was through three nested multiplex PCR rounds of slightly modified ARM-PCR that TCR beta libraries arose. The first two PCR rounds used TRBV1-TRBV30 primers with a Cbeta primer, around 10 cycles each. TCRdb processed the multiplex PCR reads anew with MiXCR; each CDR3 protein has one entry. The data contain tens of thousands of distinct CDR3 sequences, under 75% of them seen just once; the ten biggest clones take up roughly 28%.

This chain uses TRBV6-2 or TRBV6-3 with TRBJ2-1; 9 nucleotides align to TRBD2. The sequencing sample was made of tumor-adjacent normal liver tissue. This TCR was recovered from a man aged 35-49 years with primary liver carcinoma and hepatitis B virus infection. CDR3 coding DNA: TGTGCCAGCAAGGGAAGCGGGAGGACCGAGCAGTTCTTC. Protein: CASKGSGRTEQFF.